This T cell receptor beta chain stems from a study of blood T cell repertoires in COVID-19. Residents of about two dozen US areas, aged about 18 to 95 years, made up the participants. Participants reported their clinical history, and cohort assignment relied on those reports. Recovered status applied to Cohort 3 donors who had two consecutive negative PCRs. It also applied to those with clearance or with symptom resolution. Profiled with immunoSEQ multiplex PCR; TCRdb holds only in-frame clones, not every one. In the table there are about 300,000 clones, about 93% of which are singletons. This CDR3 is built from 16 residues. Germline-derived CDR1 and CDR2 are LGHNA and YSLEER. Trimming at V came to 4 bases and at J to 4 bases, leaving 10 bases not matched to a gene.

The specimen sequenced was PBMCs or T cells enriched from blood (not recorded which). The rearrangement joins TRBV4-3 to TRBJ1-1; 9 bases align to TRBD1. This sequence was found in a woman aged 25 to 39 who had recovered from COVID-19. The CDR3 DNA sequence: TGCGCCAGCAGCCCTTCCACAGGGGGCTGGGGCACTGAAGCTTTCTTT. Protein product: CASSPSTGGWGTEAFF.